The 18 T cell receptor beta chains given below trace back to one sample, sequenced in a study of prognosis after radiotherapy for stage I lung cancer. From genomic DNA, TCR beta CDR3 was amplified by two-round multiplex PCR. First-round PCR used primers specific to each TRBV and TRBJ gene. One entry per CDR3 protein results from TCRdb running MiXCR on the multiplex PCR reads. The sample carries 30,000 to 40,000 distinct CDR3 sequences, about 24% recorded once. This specimen consisted of PBMCs, obtained before or after stereotactic body radiation therapy (not recorded which). The receptor source for this set is a donor of 50 years or more with non-small cell lung cancer.

This clonotype has only one observation. Given a far larger clone just one base away, this is likely a sequencing read error. V and J are TRBV6-9 and TRBJ2-7, with D perhaps matching TRBD1 (7 bases). CDR3 length: 15 amino acids. Trimming shortened V by 3 bases and J by 5 bases, and 17 bases separated the two germline ends. CDR1 is MNHGY and CDR2 is SVAAGI in the germline V gene. The CDR3 DNA reads TGTGCCAGCAGTTACTGGGGACAGTGGAGGGACGAGCAGTACTTC. As protein: CASSYWGQWRDEQYF.

This clonotype was picked up many times. The chain employs TRBV5-1 and TRBJ1-2, with D tentatively TRBD1 (5 bases). The CDR3 is made up of 17 amino acids. Germline-derived CDR1 and CDR2 are SGHRS and YFSETQ. V was trimmed by 2 bases and J by 4 bases, leaving 21 bases between them. In DNA form, the CDR3 reads TGCGCCAGCAGCTTTGTTGGGTCTGCAGGGTATAGCTATGGCTACACCTTC. Translated: CASSFVGSAGYSYGYTF.

This clonotype was observed many times. The chain uses TRBV19 and TRBJ2-2, with D possibly being TRBD1 (6 bases). Germline V gives CDR1 LNHDA, CDR2 SQIVND (reference sequence). V was clipped by 6 bases and J by 7 bases, with 18 bases between them. The CDR3 loop spans 15 amino acids. The CDR3 region is CASSKNRAMDGELFF. The CDR3 DNA is TGTGCCAGTAGCAAGAACAGGGCCATGGACGGGGAGCTGTTTTTT.

A remark on this clonotype: A much larger clone differs from this one at a single base, so this may be a read error. This chain connects TRBV15 to TRBJ1-4; D is ambiguous. V gave up 1 base and J gave up 0 bases, with 12 bases separating them. CDR1 is LNHNV, CDR2 YYDKDF, per germline (reference sequence). The CDR3 sequence is 17 residues long. CDR3 DNA: TGTGCCACCAGCAGAGTTGTTTTAACGACAACTAATGAAAAACTGTTTTTT. It translates to CATSRVVLTTTNEKLFF.

This clonotype was recorded at least ten times. The genes are TRBV20-1 and TRBJ2-5; either TRBD1 or TRBD2 may supply D (5 bases each). The length of the CDR3 is 14 residues. V lost 3 bases to trimming and J lost 5 bases, with 16 bases between them. Germline CDR1 is DFQATT and CDR2 is SNEGSKA (reference sequence). CDR3 amino acids: CSASGTSGVETQYF. The CDR3 nucleotides are TGCAGTGCTAGCGGGACGTCCGGGGTGGAGACCCAGTACTTC.

This CDR3 reads CASRAGWGTEAFF. The CDR3 coding sequence is TGTGCCAGCAGAGCAGGGTGGGGCACTGAAGCTTTCTTT. The chain recombines TRBV2 with TRBJ1-1; a weak D match, TRBD1 (5 bases). The CDR3 covers 13 residues. Germline loops: CDR1 SNHLY, CDR2 FYNNEI. V lost 6 bases, J lost 4 bases, and 12 bases lay in between. Complete variable domain (other parts from reference TRBV2 and TRBJ1-1): EPEVTQTPSHQVTQMGQEVILRCVPISNHLYFYWYRQILGQKVEFLVSFYNNEISEKSEIFDDQFSVERPDGSNFTLKIRSTKLEDSAMYFCASRAGWGTEAFFGQGTRLTVV.

This clonotype was picked up many times. The V call is TRBV20-1, the J call TRBJ1-1; no firm D call. Germline CDR1 reads DFQATT; CDR2 reads SNEGSKA (reference sequence). This CDR3 has 14 residues. Trimming removed 2 bases from V and 0 bases from J, with 10 bases in between. The CDR3 here is CSARSAGMNTEAFF. In nucleotides, the CDR3 is TGCAGTGCTAGATCAGCAGGTATGAACACTGAAGCTTTCTTT.

This clonotype was recorded at least ten times. The J gene is TRBJ1-5, the V gene TRBV18; 8 bases align to TRBD1. CDR1 is KGHSH, CDR2 LQKENI, per germline. V lost 5 bases and J lost 2; bases outside the gene matches: 8. This CDR3 is 16 amino acids long. The CDR3 nucleotides are TGTGCCAGCTCAGCAGGTCCGGGACAGGGCAATCAGCCCCAGCATTTT. The encoded protein is CASSAGPGQGNQPQHF.

This clonotype was recorded many times. The V and J genes are TRBV20-1 and TRBJ2-3; TRBD2 matches at 15 bases. V lost 6 bases, J lost 4 bases, and 8 bases stayed unmatched. CDR1 DFQATT and CDR2 SNEGSKA come from the germline V gene (reference sequence). The CDR3 consists of 16 residues. The CDR3 region is CSASGLAGGSADTQYF. In DNA form, the CDR3 reads TGCAGTGCCAGCGGACTAGCGGGAGGGTCGGCAGATACGCAGTATTTT.

This clonotype was observed at least ten times. This chain connects TRBV19 to TRBJ2-1; 12 bases match TRBD2. Trimming removed 9 bases from V and 5 bases from J; junction bases left unmatched: 14. This CDR3 spans 17 amino acids. Per germline, CDR1 LNHDA and CDR2 SQIVND (reference sequence). For the CDR3, the DNA is TGTGCCAGGAGCCCTGGGACTAGCGGGTCATCCCACAATGAGCAGTTCTTC. It yields the protein CARSPGTSGSSHNEQFF.

Comment on this clonotype: This is likely a read error, given that the CDR3 carries no conserved phenylalanine or tryptophan at its end. The V call is TRBV28, the J call TRBJ2-7, with a tentative D call TRBD2 (5 bases). The CDR3 consists of 16 residues. With 2 bases removed from V and 7 bases from J, the gap between germline ends came to 21 bases. Per germline, CDR1 MDHEN and CDR2 SYDVKM. This CDR3 is CASSLIARAVGWEQYL. CDR3 coding DNA: TGTGCCAGCAGTTTAATAGCGAGAGCGGTCGGTTGGGAGCAGTACCTC.

In this sample, this clonotype turned up many times. The V call is TRBV5-1, the J call TRBJ1-1; TRBD1 agrees at 12 bases. CDR1 is SGHRS and CDR2 is YFSETQ in the germline V gene. Trimming took 5 bases from V and 11 from J; bases not matched to a gene: 7. The CDR3 spans 13 residues. CDR3 bases: TGCGCCAGCAGTTTCCGGGACAGGGGGCAGGCTTTCTTT. Translated, it gives CASSFRDRGQAFF. Combining the CDR3 with reference TRBV5-1 and TRBJ1-1 gives the whole variable domain KAGVTQTPRYLIKTRGQQVTLSCSPISGHRSVSWYQQTPGQGLQFLFEYFSETQRNKGNFPGRFSGRQFSNSRSEMNVSTLELGDSALYLCASSFRDRGQAFFGQGTRLTVV.

This clonotype was seen many times. The chain couples TRBV28 to TRBJ1-1; D unresolved. Germline assignment: CDR1 MDHEN and CDR2 SYDVKM. The CDR3 is 15 amino acids. Trimming cost V 6 bases and J 1 base, with 15 bases left between them. The CDR3 region is CASRPWNGRNTEAFF. The CDR3 bases are TGTGCCAGCAGGCCATGGAACGGGAGGAACACTGAAGCTTTCTTT.

Many counts were recorded for this clonotype. This chain uses TRBV29-1 with TRBJ2-6; tentatively, D is TRBD2 (6 bases). This CDR3 is 14 amino acids long. The germline V gene encodes CDR1 SQVTM and CDR2 ANQGSEA. With 6 bases removed from V and 3 bases from J, the gap between germline ends came to 12 bases. This CDR3 reads CSVREDRGANVLTF. The CDR3 DNA sequence: TGCAGCGTGAGGGAGGATCGTGGGGCCAACGTCCTGACTTTC. Looking up the rest from reference TRBV29-1 and TRBJ2-6 gives the full variable domain: SAVISQKPSRDICQRGTSLTIQCQVDSQVTMMFWYRQQPGQSLTLIATANQGSEATYESGFVIDKFPISRPNLTFSTLTVSNMSPEDSSIYLCSVREDRGANVLTFGAGSRLTVL.

Concerning this clonotype itself: The junction does not match germline at one end; this may be a read error. The genes are TRBV6-1 and TRBJ1-1, with D hard to call. Germline V gives CDR1 MNHNS, CDR2 SASEGT. This CDR3 contains 8 residues. The CDR3 loop reads CASKQALF. The CDR3 nucleotides are TGTGCCAGCAAACAAGCTTTATTT.

Comments on this clonotype: A far larger clone is off by one base, so a read error is likely. The V call is TRBV6-8, the J call TRBJ1-4, with D tentatively TRBD1 (5 bases). Germline CDR1 reads MNHGY; CDR2 reads SAAAGT. The V end lost 10 bases, the J end lost 8 bases, and 17 bases lay between the germline ends. The CDR3 loop spans 13 amino acids. CDR3 coding DNA: TGTGCCATCCGTGGGCAGGGTTACGAAAAACTGTTTTTT. Encoded protein: CAIRGQGYEKLFF.

Worth noting for this clonotype: A single base separates this from a much larger clone, so it may be a read error. V is TRBV20-1 and J is TRBJ1-1; TRBD1 might be the D (5 bases). Germline lookup yields CDR1 DFQATT and CDR2 SNEGSKA (reference sequence). The CDR3 is made up of 14 amino acids. CDR3 sequence: CSARGTGLNTVAFF. The CDR3 DNA sequence: TGCAGTGCTAGAGGAACAGGACTGAACACTGTAGCTTTCTTT.

With regard to this clonotype: A far larger clone is just one base off, so this is likely a read error. The rearrangement uses TRBV7-9 and TRBJ2-1; a possible D gene is TRBD1 (6 bases). V was shortened by 5 bases and J by 0 bases, with 17 bases between the two germline ends. CDR3 size: 17 residues. Looked up from germline, CDR1 is SEHNR and CDR2 is FQNEAQ (reference sequence). The CDR3 region is CASSQYSWGLSYNEQFF. The DNA of the CDR3 is TGTGCCAGCAGCCAATATAGCTGGGGGCTCTCCTACAATGAGCAGTTCTTC.